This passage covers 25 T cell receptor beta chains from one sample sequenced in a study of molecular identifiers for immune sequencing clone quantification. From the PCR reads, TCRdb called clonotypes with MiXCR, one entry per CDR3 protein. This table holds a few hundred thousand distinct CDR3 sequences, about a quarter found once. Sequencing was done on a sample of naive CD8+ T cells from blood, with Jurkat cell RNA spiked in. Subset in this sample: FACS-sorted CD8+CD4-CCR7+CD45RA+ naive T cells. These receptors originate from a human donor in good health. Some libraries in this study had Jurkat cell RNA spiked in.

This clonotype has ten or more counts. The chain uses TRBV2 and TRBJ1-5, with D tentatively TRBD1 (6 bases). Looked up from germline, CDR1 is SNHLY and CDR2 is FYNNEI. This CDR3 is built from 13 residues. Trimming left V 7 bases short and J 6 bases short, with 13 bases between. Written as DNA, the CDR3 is TGTGCCAGCACCGAAGGGGGATTTCAGCCCCAGCATTTT. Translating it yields CASTEGGFQPQHF.

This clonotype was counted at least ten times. CDR3 region: CASSSLAGSTDTQYF. The CDR3 bases are TGTGCCAGCAGCTCGCTAGCGGGGAGCACAGATACGCAGTATTTT. This rearrangement joins TRBV7-8 to TRBJ2-3, with 9 bases aligning to TRBD2. This CDR3 has 15 residues. CDR1 SGHVS and CDR2 FQNEAQ come from the germline V gene. The V segment lost 4 bases and the J segment 0 bases; nucleotides outside the gene matches: 2.

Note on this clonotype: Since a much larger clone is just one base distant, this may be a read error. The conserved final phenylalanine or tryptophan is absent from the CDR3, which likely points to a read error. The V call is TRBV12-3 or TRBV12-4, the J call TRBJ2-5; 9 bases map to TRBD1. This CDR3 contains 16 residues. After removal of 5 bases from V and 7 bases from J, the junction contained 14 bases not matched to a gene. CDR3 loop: CASSPGTGPNWGTQYL. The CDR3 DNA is TGTGCCAGCAGTCCCGGGACAGGGCCTAATTGGGGGACCCAGTACTTA.

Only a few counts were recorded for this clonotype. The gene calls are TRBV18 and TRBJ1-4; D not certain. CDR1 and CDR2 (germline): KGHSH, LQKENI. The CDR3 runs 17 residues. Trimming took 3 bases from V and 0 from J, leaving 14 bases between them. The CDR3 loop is CASSPRTPSATNEKLFF. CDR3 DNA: TGTGCCAGCTCACCTCGGACGCCATCAGCAACTAATGAAAAACTGTTTTTT. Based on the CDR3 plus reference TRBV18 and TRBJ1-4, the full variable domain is NAGVMQNPRHLVRRRGQEARLRCSPMKGHSHVYWYRQLPEEGLKFMVYLQKENIIDESGMPKERFSAEFPKEGPSILRIQQVVRGDSAAYFCASSPRTPSATNEKLFFGSGTQLSVL.

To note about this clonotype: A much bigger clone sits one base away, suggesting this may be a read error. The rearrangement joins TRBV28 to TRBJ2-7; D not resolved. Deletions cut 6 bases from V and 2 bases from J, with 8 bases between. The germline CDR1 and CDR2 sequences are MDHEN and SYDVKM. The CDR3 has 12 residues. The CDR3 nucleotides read TGTGCCAGCAGCATGGTAGCCTACGAGCAGTACTTC. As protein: CASSMVAYEQYF.

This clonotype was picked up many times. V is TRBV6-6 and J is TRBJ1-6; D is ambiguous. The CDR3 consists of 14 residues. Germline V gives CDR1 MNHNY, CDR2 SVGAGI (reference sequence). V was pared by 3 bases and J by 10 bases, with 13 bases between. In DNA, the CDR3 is TGTGCCAGCAGTTATGACCCTACTAGGTCACCCCTCCACTTT. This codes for CASSYDPTRSPLHF.

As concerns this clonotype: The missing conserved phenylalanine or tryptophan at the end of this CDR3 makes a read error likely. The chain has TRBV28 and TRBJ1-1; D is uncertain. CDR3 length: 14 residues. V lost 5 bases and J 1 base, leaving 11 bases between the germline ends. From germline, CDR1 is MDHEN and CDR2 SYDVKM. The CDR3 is CASSRTGENTEAFS. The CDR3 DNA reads TGTGCCAGCAGTCGTACTGGAGAGAACACTGAAGCTTTCTCT.

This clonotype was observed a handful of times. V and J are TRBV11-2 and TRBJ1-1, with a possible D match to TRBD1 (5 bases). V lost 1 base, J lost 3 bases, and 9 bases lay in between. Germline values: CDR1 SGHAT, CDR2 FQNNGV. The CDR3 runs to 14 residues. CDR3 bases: TGTGCCAGCAGCTTAGGCAGGGACTACACTGAAGCTTTCTTT. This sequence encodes CASSLGRDYTEAFF. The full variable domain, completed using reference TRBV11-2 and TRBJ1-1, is EAGVAQSPRYKIIEKRQSVAFWCNPISGHATLYWYQQILGQGPKLLIQFQNNGVVDDSQLPKDRFSAERLKGVDSTLKIQPAKLEDSAVYLCASSLGRDYTEAFFGQGTRLTVV.

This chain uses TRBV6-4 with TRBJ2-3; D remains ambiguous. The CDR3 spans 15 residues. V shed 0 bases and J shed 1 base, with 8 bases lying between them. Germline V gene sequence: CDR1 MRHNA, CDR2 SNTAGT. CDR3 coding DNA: TGTGCCAGCAGTGACTCCCCCAGCGGCACAGATACGCAGTATTTT. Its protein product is CASSDSPSGTDTQYF.

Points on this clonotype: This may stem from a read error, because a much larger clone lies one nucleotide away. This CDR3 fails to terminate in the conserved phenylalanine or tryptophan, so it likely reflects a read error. The CDR3 reads CSVIGAGGYNEQFS. As DNA, the CDR3 is TGCAGCGTTATCGGAGCGGGAGGGTACAATGAGCAGTTCTCC. The V and J genes are TRBV29-1 and TRBJ2-1, with 10 bases identical to TRBD2. The V gene's germline CDR1 is SQVTM and CDR2 ANQGSEA. The V gene end was trimmed by 5 bases and the J gene end by 4 bases; junction bases not matched to a gene: 5. This CDR3 comprises 14 residues.

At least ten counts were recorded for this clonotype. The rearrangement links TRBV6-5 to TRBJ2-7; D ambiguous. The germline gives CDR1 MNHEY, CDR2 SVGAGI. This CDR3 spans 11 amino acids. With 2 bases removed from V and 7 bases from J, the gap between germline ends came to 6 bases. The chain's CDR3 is CASSYGIEQYF. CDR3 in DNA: TGTGCCAGCAGTTACGGTATAGAGCAGTACTTC.

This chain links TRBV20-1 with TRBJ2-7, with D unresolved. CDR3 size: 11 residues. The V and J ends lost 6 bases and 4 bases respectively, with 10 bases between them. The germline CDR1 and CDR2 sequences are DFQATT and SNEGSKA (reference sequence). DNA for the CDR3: TGCAGTGCGCCAGATAATTACGAGCAGTACTTC. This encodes CSAPDNYEQYF.

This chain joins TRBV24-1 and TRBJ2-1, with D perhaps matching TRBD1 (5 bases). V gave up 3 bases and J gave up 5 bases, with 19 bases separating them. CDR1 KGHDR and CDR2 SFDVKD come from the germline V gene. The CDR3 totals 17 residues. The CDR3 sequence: CATSDPFGASGNNEQFF. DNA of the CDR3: TGTGCCACCAGTGATCCCTTTGGGGCCTCTGGGAACAATGAGCAGTTCTTC.

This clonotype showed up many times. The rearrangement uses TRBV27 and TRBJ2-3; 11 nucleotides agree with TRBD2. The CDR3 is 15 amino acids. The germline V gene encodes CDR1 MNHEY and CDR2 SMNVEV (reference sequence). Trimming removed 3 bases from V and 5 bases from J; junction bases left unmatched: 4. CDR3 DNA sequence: TGTGCCAGCAGTTTGGTCCTAGCGGGAGGAGATACGCAGTATTTT. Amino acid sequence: CASSLVLAGGDTQYF.

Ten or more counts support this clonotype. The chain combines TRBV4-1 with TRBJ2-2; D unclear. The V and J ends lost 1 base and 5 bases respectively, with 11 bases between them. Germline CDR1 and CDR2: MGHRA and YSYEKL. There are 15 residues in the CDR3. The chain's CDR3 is CASSQGPGWTGELFF. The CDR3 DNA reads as TGCGCCAGCAGCCAAGGGCCAGGTTGGACCGGGGAGCTGTTTTTT.

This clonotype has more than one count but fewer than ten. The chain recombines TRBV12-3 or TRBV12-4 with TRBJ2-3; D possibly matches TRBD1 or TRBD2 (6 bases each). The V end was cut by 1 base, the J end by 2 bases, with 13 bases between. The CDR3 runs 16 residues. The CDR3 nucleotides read TGTGCCAGCAGTTTAGTCTCCGGGGGCGCCACAGATACGCAGTATTTT. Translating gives CASSLVSGGATDTQYF.

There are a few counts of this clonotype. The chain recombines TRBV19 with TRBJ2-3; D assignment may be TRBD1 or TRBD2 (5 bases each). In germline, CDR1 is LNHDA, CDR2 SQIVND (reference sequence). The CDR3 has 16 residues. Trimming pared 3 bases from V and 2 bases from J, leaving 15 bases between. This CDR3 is CASSIGASQDTDTQYF. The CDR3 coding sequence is TGTGCCAGTAGTATCGGGGCTAGCCAAGACACAGATACGCAGTATTTT.

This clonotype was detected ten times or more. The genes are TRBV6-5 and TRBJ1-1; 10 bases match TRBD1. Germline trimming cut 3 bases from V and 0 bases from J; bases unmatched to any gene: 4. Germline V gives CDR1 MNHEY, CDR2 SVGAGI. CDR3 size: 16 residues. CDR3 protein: CASSYRDRGMNTEAFF. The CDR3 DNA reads TGTGCCAGCAGTTATCGGGACAGGGGAATGAACACTGAAGCTTTCTTT.

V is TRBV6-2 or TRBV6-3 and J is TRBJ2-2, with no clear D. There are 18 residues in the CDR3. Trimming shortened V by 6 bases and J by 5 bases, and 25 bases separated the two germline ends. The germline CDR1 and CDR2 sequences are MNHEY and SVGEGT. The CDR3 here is CASRSPRKSLGRTGELFF. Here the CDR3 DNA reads TGTGCCAGCAGATCCCCCAGGAAGAGTCTAGGTCGGACCGGGGAGCTGTTTTTT.

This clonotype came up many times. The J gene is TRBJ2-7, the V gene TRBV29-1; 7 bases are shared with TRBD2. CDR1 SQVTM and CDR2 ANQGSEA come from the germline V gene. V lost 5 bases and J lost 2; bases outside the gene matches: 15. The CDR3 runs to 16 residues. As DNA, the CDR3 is TGCAGCGTTCACCGGGGCGGGGGAACGGAAACCTACGAGCAGTACTTC. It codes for CSVHRGGGTETYEQYF.

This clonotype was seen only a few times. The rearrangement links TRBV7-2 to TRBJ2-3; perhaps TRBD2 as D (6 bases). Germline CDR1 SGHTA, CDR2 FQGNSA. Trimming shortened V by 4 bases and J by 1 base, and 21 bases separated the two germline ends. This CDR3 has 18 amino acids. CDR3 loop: CASSSPRHLASGTDTQYF. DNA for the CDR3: TGTGCCAGCAGCTCTCCGAGACACCTTGCTAGCGGCACAGATACGCAGTATTTT.

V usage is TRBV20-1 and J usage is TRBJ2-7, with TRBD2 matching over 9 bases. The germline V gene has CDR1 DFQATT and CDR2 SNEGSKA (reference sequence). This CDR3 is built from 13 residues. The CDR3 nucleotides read TGCGGTGTCCCTAGCGGGACCACCTACGAGCAGTACTTC. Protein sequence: CGVPSGTTYEQYF.

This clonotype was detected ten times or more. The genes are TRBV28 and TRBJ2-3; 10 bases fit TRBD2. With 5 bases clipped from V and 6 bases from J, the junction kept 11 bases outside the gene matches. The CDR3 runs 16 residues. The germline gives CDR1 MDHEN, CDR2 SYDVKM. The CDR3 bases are TGTGCCAGCAGTGATAGCGGGAGGTCCTTCGTGGATACGCAGTATTTT. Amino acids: CASSDSGRSFVDTQYF.

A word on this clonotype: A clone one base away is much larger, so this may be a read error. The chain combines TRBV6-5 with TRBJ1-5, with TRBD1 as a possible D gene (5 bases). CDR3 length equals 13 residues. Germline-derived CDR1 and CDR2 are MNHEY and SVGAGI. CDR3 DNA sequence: TGTGCCAGCAGTTGGACACGCAATCAGCTCCAGCATTTT. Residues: CASSWTRNQLQHF.

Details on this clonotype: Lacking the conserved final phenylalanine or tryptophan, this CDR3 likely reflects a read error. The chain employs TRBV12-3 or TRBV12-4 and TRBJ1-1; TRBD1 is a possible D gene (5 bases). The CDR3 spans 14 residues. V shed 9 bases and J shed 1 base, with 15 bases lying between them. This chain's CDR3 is CASQTGTTNTEAFL. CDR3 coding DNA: TGTGCCAGTCAAACCGGGACGACGAACACTGAAGCTTTCCTT.